Described below is a single T cell receptor (beta chain) sequence and its context. Per the authors' pipeline: The authors estimated nucleated cell counts from reference gene primer amplification. TCRdb's table, derived via immunoSEQ multiplex PCR, lists solely in-frame clones and lacks some. The V and J calls and clone size are taken from that table; D and trimming were inferred from the DNA. The profile shows about 73,000 clones, 90% of them singletons. Per germline, CDR1 SGHVS and CDR2 FQNEAQ. The ends lost 5 bases at V and 4 bases at J; junction bases unmatched: 7. This CDR3 is built from 15 residues. The record originates from a study of blood T cell repertoires in COVID-19. Study background: Collection of acute and convalescent COVID-19 samples took place in the United States, Italy and Spain.

This clonotype was obtained from a woman of 80 years or more with active or convalescent COVID-19. Material for sequencing was peripheral blood. The chain uses TRBV7-8 and TRBJ2-1; TRBD1 matches at 8 bases. CDR3 DNA sequence: TGTGCCAGCAGCATGACAGGGGAGCCTTACAATGAGCAGTTCTTC. This sequence encodes CASSMTGEPYNEQFF.